This entry concerns a single T cell receptor (beta chain). This clonotype appeared many times. Which antigen it targets is not known. Base qualities are missing; no much larger clone stands one base away. The donors were roughly 39 Caucasian individuals from Russia, aged about 6 to 95 years, who were systemically healthy. Ten milliliters of peripheral blood were collected from each donor into EDTA-treated Vacutainer tubes. Ficoll-Paque density-gradient centrifugation was used to isolate PBMCs, with at least 7 million per sample. Total RNA was extracted from PBMCs with Trizol reagent, with at least 5 micrograms obtained per sample. For every donor, an aliquot of PBMCs went through flow cytometry to measure the percentages of naive CD45RAhigh/CD27high T cells. The data belong to a study of blood T cells in healthy people across ages (dated by TCRdb to the mid-2010s). Study-level background: In model experiments, template switching captured about one uniquely barcoded TCR beta cDNA molecule for every two T cells. Age-related changes in TCR beta repertoire diversity were measured in the study by deep sequencing normalized with unique cDNA molecular identifiers. Four age groups were formed from the donors: young (average 16 years), middle-aged (around 40), aged (62) and long-lived (roughly 88). To avoid experimental bias, donors of different ages were spread randomly across the sequencing lanes. The study analyzed two additional independent replicas of 1 million unique cDNA reads from the same blood draw for two donors, one aged 18 to 29 and one aged 80 or older. What the research found in general, with its limitations: Because profiling used bulk unsorted PBMCs, naive and antigen-experienced compartments could not be compared conclusively. Because donor CMV infection status was unknown, age-related changes in expanded clonotypes were potentially confounded. There was a strong correlation between observed TCR beta diversity and the percentage of naive T cells measured by flow cytometry. Observed TCR beta diversity per million T cells fell roughly linearly with age, and a significant reduction was already apparent by age about 43. Estimates of total diversity based on one million sequenced T cells were considered lower bounds and underestimates. Compared with the aged group, more naive CD4+ T cells, fewer expanded clones and increased TCR diversity were shown by the long-lived group, suggesting age selection.

Library method: 5' RACE. The listed sequencing device is Illumina HiSeq 2500. The second PCR ran for roughly 6 to 11 cycles and used a J-beta primer mix along with a sample-barcoded 5' primer. Each TCR beta cDNA molecule received a unique molecular identifier from a template-switch 5' adaptor carrying 12 random nucleotides. Each sample yielded at least 3 million CDR3-containing paired-end reads. First-strand cDNA was synthesized from all RNA with the Mint cDNA synthesis kit, primed by a TRBC-specific oligonucleotide. Following uracil-DNA glycosylase treatment, all cDNA underwent a first 18-cycle PCR with the universal primers M1SS and BC2_uni_R. From the authors' description of their analysis: Each sample was normalized by randomly selecting 1 million high-quality reads, each carrying a distinct molecular identifier. Reads sharing molecular identifiers were discarded rather than binned into consensus sequences. MiTCR, with a Q25 quality threshold and the strictest error-elimination algorithm, was used for CDR3 identification, clonotype clustering and error correction. A nonparametric unseen species model using Euler transformation provided a lower-bound estimate of total TCR beta diversity. The public reads were run again by TCRdb, first through fastp at Q25 and then through MiXCR, and only productive beta chains were kept. Each CDR3 protein gets just one entry, which takes the most common genes and DNA from the rows behind it. In this record, the V and J calls reflect TCRdb's handling and not the investigators' own analysis. The sample table lists about 1.8 million distinct CDR3 sequences, about 49% of them with a count of one. Of the sample, less than 2.5% falls within the top ten clones.

V trim: 11 bases; J trim: 3 bases; unmatched bases: 8. Inclusive of the bounding cysteine and phenylalanine, the CDR3 is 13 residues long. CDR3 DNA is the only sequence kept; it has 39 bases, read in frame from the first base. Based on the germline V gene, the CDR1 and CDR2 sequences are MNHEY and SVGEGT. The receptor was isolated from a woman in her 40s in good health. This chain joins TRBV6-2 or TRBV6-3 to TRBJ2-5; the junction holds 8 bases that match TRBD1. Sequenced material: blood. The nucleotide sequence reads TGTGCCGGTCTGGACAGGGAAAAAGAGACCCAGTACTTC. Protein translation: CAGLDREKETQYF.